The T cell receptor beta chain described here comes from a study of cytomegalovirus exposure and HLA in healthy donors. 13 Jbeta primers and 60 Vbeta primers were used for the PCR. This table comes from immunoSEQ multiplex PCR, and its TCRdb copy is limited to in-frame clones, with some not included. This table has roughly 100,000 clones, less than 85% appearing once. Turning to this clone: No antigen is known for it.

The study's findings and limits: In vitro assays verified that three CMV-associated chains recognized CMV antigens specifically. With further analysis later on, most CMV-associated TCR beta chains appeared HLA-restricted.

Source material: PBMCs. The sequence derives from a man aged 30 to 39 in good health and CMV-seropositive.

Written as DNA, the CDR3 is TGCGCCAGCGGTAAACAGGGGGCCTGCTATGGCTACACCTTC. Translated, it gives CASGKQGACYGYTF. The gene calls are TRBV23-1 and TRBJ1-2, with 9 positions matching TRBD1. TRBV23-1 is filed as an ORF, its function uncertain. This CDR3 has 14 amino acids. V was pared by 8 bases and J by 4 bases, with 8 bases of the junction left unmatched.